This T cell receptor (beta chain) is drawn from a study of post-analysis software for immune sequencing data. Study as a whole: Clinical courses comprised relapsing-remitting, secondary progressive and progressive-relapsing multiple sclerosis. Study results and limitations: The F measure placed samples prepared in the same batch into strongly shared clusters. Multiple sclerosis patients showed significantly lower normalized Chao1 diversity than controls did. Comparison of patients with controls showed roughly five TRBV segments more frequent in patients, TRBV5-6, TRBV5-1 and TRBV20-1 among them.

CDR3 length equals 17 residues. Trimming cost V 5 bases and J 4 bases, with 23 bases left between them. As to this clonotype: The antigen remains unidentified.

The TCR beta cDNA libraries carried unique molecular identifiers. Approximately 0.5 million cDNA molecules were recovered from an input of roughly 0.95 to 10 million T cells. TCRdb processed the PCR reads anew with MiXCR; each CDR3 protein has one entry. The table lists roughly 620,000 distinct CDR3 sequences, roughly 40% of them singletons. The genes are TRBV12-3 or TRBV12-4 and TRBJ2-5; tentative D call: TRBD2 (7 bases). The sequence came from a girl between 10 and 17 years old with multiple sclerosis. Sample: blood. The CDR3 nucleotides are TGTGCCAGCAGTAGGACTAGGGGGGCCCCACAGCGAGAGACCCAGTACTTC. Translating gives CASSRTRGAPQRETQYF.